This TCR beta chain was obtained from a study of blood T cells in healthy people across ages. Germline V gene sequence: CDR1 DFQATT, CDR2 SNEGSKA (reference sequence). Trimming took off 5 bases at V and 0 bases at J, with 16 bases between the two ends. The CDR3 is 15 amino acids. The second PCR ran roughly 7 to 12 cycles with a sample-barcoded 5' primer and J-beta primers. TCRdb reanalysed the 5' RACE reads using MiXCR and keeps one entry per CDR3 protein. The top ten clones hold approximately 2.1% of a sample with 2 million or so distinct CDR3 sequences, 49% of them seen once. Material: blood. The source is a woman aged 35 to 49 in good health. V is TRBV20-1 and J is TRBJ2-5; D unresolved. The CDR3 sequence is CSAAGPPSYQETQYF. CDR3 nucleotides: TGCAGTGCTGCCGGGCCCCCCTCCTACCAAGAGACCCAGTACTTC.